This is a list of T cell receptor beta chains from one sample in a study of graft-versus-host responses after intestinal transplantation. These receptors' antigens are unknown. TCRdb keeps only in-frame clones here, not all; method: immunoSEQ multiplex PCR. In the table there are about 88,000 clones, 75% to 90% of which are singletons. Specimen: unstimulated CD4+ T cells sorted from spleen or lymph node cells, collected before intestinal transplant. These receptors originate from a human donor who received an intestinal transplant. Each CDR3 is given with its conserved first and last residue. Fields, in order: V gene, J gene, D gene, CDR3 protein. D genes are given only for firm matches.

>TRBV27|TRBJ2-2|-
CASRRTRVGDPGELFF
>TRBV5-4|TRBJ2-7|TRBD2
CASSYPSGGSYEQYF
>TRBV7-3|TRBJ2-5|-
CASSGIRGETQYF
>TRBV6-6|TRBJ2-2|TRBD2
CASSQTSGGAIGELFF
>TRBV11-2|TRBJ2-3|-
CASSRLPGTDTQYF
>TRBV10-3|TRBJ2-7|-
CAISDGGGRSYEQYF
>TRBV11-2|TRBJ2-7|-
CASSLGTGHSYEQYF
>TRBV7-9|TRBJ1-1|-
CASSLAGTEAFF
>TRBV5-1|TRBJ1-2|TRBD1
CASSRLGQASNYGYTF
>TRBV18|TRBJ1-2|TRBD1
CASSPDRGLNYGYTF
>TRBV19|TRBJ1-6|-
CASSPPSLRDNSPLHF
>TRBV6-5|TRBJ1-1|-
CASSYLPQGGTEAFF
>TRBV5-1|TRBJ2-2|TRBD2
CASSLAPILAGASGELFF
>TRBV7-2|-|TRBD1
CASSLTGTGAYEQYF
>TRBV11-2|TRBJ2-7|TRBD2
CASSPSGRGKYEQYF
>TRBV29-1|TRBJ1-2|-
CSVDFPGGLYGYTF
>TRBV10-1|TRBJ1-1|TRBD1
CASSRDRGDTEAFF
>TRBV4-1|TRBJ2-1|-
CASSQDYGMGFSVYEQFF
>TRBV6-1|TRBJ1-1|-
CASSEPPYTEAFF
>TRBV6-5|TRBJ2-1|TRBD2
CASNGLAGDYNEQFF
>TRBV9|TRBJ2-1|TRBD2
CASSVVAGGPVGEQFF
>TRBV6-5|TRBJ1-1|-
CASSPNRDRGEAFF
>TRBV6-5|TRBJ2-7|-
CASSYLGQGTHEQYF
>TRBV5-4|TRBJ1-1|-
CASSLDRRVGGTEAFF
>TRBV2|TRBJ2-1|-
CASRRGNEQFF
>TRBV5-1|TRBJ2-1|TRBD2
CASSLGTLAGVNEQFF
>TRBV7-9|TRBJ2-7|-
CASSPVAGAYEQYF
>TRBV4-1|TRBJ1-2|TRBD1
CASSQDWDRIDHIDGYTF
>TRBV6-1|TRBJ1-2|-
CASSNPITDYGYTF
>TRBV2|TRBJ2-7|-
CASTGITYEQYF
>TRBV10-3|TRBJ1-2|-
CAIRAKGFYPF
>TRBV5-1|TRBJ1-2|TRBD1
CASSPWTGGGYYGYTF
>TRBV27|TRBJ2-1|-
CASSLGRGASGEQFF
>TRBV7-6|TRBJ1-5|-
CASSLFTGTQPQHF
>TRBV6-1|TRBJ1-1|TRBD1
CASRDRGLSTEAFF
>TRBV7-2|TRBJ2-5|TRBD2
CASSLRLASENWYF
>TRBV6-5|TRBJ1-1|-
CASSYSSGAFAEAFF
>TRBV27|TRBJ2-3|TRBD2
CASSKKTTGTSGTDTQYF
>TRBV27|TRBJ1-6|TRBD1
CASSSGTGGNSPLHF
>TRBV11-2|TRBJ2-6|-
CASSPGILNVLTF
>TRBV10-2|TRBJ2-7|TRBD2
CASRLVAGDSYEQYF